Below, 25 T cell receptor beta chains from the same sample are listed, as sequenced in a study of vaccination and CD4 T cells after COVID-19. The treatment was: roughly 11-day PBMC culture with coronavirus spike peptide pools or control peptides (ViraFEST assay). Their specific antigens are unknown. The Oncomine TCR Beta short-read assay was applied to DNA of cultured CD4+ T cells. One entry per CDR3 protein, called by TCRdb with MiXCR from the PCR reads. This sample carries thousands of distinct CDR3 sequences, 60% to 85% of them seen once, and the ten largest clones take approximately 18%. Source material: CD4+ T cells from blood, cultured in vitro. The receptors were gathered from a human donor who had recovered from COVID-19.

The rearrangement uses TRBV7-9 and TRBJ2-5; 12 bases match TRBD1. J lost 5 bases, V lost 4 bases, and 8 bases had no gene match. The CDR3 consists of 16 residues. From germline, CDR1 is SEHNR and CDR2 FQNEAQ (reference sequence). CDR3 DNA: TGTGCCAGCAGCTCGCCGGGACAGGGGGCCCGGGAGACCCAGTACTTC. This codes for CASSSPGQGARETQYF.

The chain is built from TRBV29-1 and TRBJ2-3; possibly TRBD1 for D (6 bases). This CDR3 region has 12 residues. Trimming took 4 bases from V and 1 from J, leaving 6 bases between them. In germline, CDR1 is SQVTM, CDR2 ANQGSEA. CDR3: CSVGGRTDTQYF. For the CDR3, the DNA is TGCAGCGTTGGGGGGCGCACAGATACGCAGTATTTT.

The chain employs TRBV20-1 and TRBJ2-5; D may be TRBD2 (5 bases). This CDR3 is 15 amino acids long. Between the trimmed V and J ends, which lost 5 bases and 0 bases, there was a span of 16 bases. The V gene's germline CDR1 is DFQATT and CDR2 SNEGSKA (reference sequence). CDR3 in amino acids: CSARRAAEDQETQYF. In DNA form, the CDR3 reads TGCAGTGCTCGCCGGGCCGCGGAGGACCAAGAGACCCAGTACTTC.

Sample share makes this clonotype large (0.1 to 1%). This chain connects TRBV11-3 to TRBJ2-5, with unresolved D. Trimming removed 1 base from V and 3 bases from J, with 3 bases in between. This CDR3 contains 12 residues. Germline CDR1 SGHNT, CDR2 YENEEA. The CDR3 sequence is CASSLGEETQYF. For the CDR3, the DNA is TGTGCCAGCAGCTTAGGTGAAGAGACCCAGTACTTC.

The chain is built from TRBV21-1 and TRBJ2-7; the table assigns TRBD1, which was not confirmed against the DNA. TRBV21-1 is an annotated pseudogene. The CDR3 runs to 14 residues. CDR3 amino acids: CASSPGDRDYEQYF. CDR3 DNA sequence: TGTGCCAGCAGCCCTGGGGACAGGGACTACGAGCAGTACTTC.

This clonotype was observed a handful of times. At one boundary the junction diverges from the germline segment, which might be a read error. The CDR3 DNA reads TGTGCCAGCAGCTCTAGAGAGGCTTTTACGGCGGACTTC. Translated: CASSSREAFTADF. This rearrangement joins TRBV7-2 to TRBJ1-2; D is unclear. The CDR3 covers 13 residues. CDR1 is SGHTA and CDR2 is FQGNSA in the germline V gene.

The CDR3 is CASSQWAEAFF. The DNA for the CDR3 is TGTGCCAGCAGCCAGTGGGCTGAAGCTTTCTTT. The J gene is TRBJ1-1, the V gene TRBV6-1; D gene uncertain. Trimming pared 6 bases from V and 6 bases from J, leaving 8 bases between. The CDR3 contains 11 residues. Germline CDR1 reads MNHNS; CDR2 reads SASEGT.

This clonotype was detected once. V usage is TRBV20-1 and J usage is TRBJ1-2; TRBD1 aligns across 11 bases. The CDR3 is made up of 13 amino acids. With V trimmed by 5 bases and J by 2 bases, 1 base remained unmatched. The germline V gene has CDR1 DFQATT and CDR2 SNEGSKA (reference sequence). The CDR3 spells CSAWDRGNYGYTF. The DNA of the CDR3 is TGCAGTGCTTGGGACAGGGGGAACTATGGCTACACCTTC.

The chain is built from TRBV2 and TRBJ2-3, with 7 bases lining up with TRBD1. In germline, CDR1 is SNHLY, CDR2 FYNNEI. The CDR3 runs to 15 residues. Trimming cost V 4 bases and J 3 bases; bases outside gene matches: 7. CDR3 in amino acids: CASSAGTETTDTQYF. The CDR3 DNA follows: TGTGCCAGCAGTGCCGGGACAGAGACAACAGATACGCAGTATTTT.

This clonotype was recorded a few times. This rearrangement joins TRBV5-4 to TRBJ2-5; D remains unclear. CDR3 length equals 15 residues. Trimming took 4 bases from V and 2 from J, leaving 15 bases between them. Germline V gene data show CDR1 as SGHNT and CDR2 as YYREEE (reference sequence). The CDR3 sequence is CASSASGGIQETQYF. The CDR3, as DNA: TGTGCCAGCAGCGCATCAGGTGGGATACAAGAGACCCAGTACTTC. Complete variable domain (other parts from reference TRBV5-4 and TRBJ2-5): ETGVTQSPTHLIKTRGQQVTLRCSSQSGHNTVSWYQQALGQGPQFIFQYYREEENGRGNFPPRFSGLQFPNYSSELNVNALELDDSALYLCASSASGGIQETQYFGPGTRLLVL.

This clonotype was seen more than once but under ten times. The chain joins TRBV6-1 to TRBJ1-6, with D possibly being TRBD1 (6 bases). Trimming pared 3 bases from V and 2 bases from J, leaving 8 bases between. There are 15 residues in the CDR3. Germline loops: CDR1 MNHNS, CDR2 SASEGT. The CDR3 loop reads CASSERDTYNSPLHF. The CDR3 DNA reads as TGTGCCAGCAGTGAGCGGGACACCTATAATTCACCCCTCCACTTT.

This rearrangement joins TRBV20-1 to TRBJ2-2; 12 bases align to TRBD2. This CDR3 spans 16 amino acids. The germline V gene has CDR1 DFQATT and CDR2 SNEGSKA (reference sequence). V lost 0 bases, J lost 5 bases, and 4 bases stayed unmatched. The CDR3 reads CSARETSGGGTGELFF. The CDR3 nucleotides are TGCAGTGCTAGAGAGACTAGCGGGGGCGGGACCGGGGAGCTGTTTTTT.

J is TRBJ1-6 and V is TRBV6-1; 10 bases fit TRBD1. CDR1 and CDR2 (germline): MNHNS, SASEGT. Trimming at V came to 6 bases and at J to 0 bases, leaving 26 bases not matched to a gene. This CDR3 has 24 residues. In DNA form, the CDR3 reads TGTGCCAGCAGCCCGAGGGACAGGGGCCTCCTACCCCGCCGAACCCACTCCTATAATTCACCCCTCCACTTT. Amino acid sequence: CASSPRDRGLLPRRTHSYNSPLHF.

The chain joins TRBV20-1 to TRBJ1-4; D is ambiguous. Germline V lookup: CDR1 DFQATT, CDR2 SNEGSKA (reference sequence). Deletions cut 2 bases from V and 4 bases from J, with 11 bases between. The CDR3 runs 14 residues. CDR3 residues: CSARIAELNEKLFF. The CDR3 coding sequence is TGCAGTGCTAGAATCGCAGAGCTTAATGAAAAACTGTTTTTT.

This clonotype was recorded once. The chain combines TRBV6-2 or TRBV6-3 with TRBJ2-1; TRBD2 agrees at 11 bases. Trimming took 7 bases from V and 0 from J; bases not matched to a gene: 8. CDR1 is MNHEY and CDR2 is SVGEGT in the germline V gene. The CDR3 sequence is 17 residues long. CDR3 sequence reads: CASTQGLAGGSYNEQFF. DNA for the CDR3: TGTGCCAGCACCCAGGGGCTAGCGGGAGGCTCCTACAATGAGCAGTTCTTC.

The chain carries TRBV19 and TRBJ2-7, with D possibly matching TRBD2 (5 bases). V was clipped by 2 bases and J by 3 bases, with 14 bases between them. The germline CDR1 and CDR2 sequences are LNHDA and SQIVND (reference sequence). The CDR3 runs 15 residues. The CDR3 loop is CASSIRSSGIYEQYF. CDR3 DNA sequence: TGTGCCAGTAGTATAAGGTCCTCGGGGATCTACGAGCAGTACTTC.

V usage is TRBV27 and J usage is TRBJ1-6; TRBD1 might be the D (5 bases). Trimming shortened V by 2 bases and J by 13 bases, and 12 bases separated the two germline ends. The CDR3 spans 13 residues. The V gene's germline CDR1 is MNHEY and CDR2 SMNVEV (reference sequence). Written as DNA, the CDR3 is TGTGCCAGCAGTTTAGGACACTCAAAGCCCCTCCACTTT. Residues: CASSLGHSKPLHF.

The chain recombines TRBV5-1 with TRBJ2-2; TRBD1 agrees at 11 bases. Germline V gives CDR1 SGHRS, CDR2 YFSETQ. Trimming at V came to 0 bases and at J to 7 bases, leaving 5 bases not matched to a gene. The CDR3 covers 16 residues. As DNA, the CDR3 is TGCGCCAGCAGCTTGGCCCTGGGACAGGGGGTCGGGGAGCTGTTTTTT. Encoded protein: CASSLALGQGVGELFF.

The rearrangement uses TRBV6-1 and TRBJ2-1, with D possibly being TRBD2 (6 bases). From germline, CDR1 is MNHNS and CDR2 SASEGT. The ends were cut back, 0 bases at V and 1 base at J, with 16 bases in the middle. This CDR3 region has 18 residues. The CDR3 DNA is TGTGCCAGCAGTGAAGCTAAACGATCAGGGAGGTCCTACAATGAGCAGTTCTTC. Protein sequence: CASSEAKRSGRSYNEQFF.

Only a few counts were recorded for this clonotype. The chain is built from TRBV5-1 and TRBJ1-3; D uncertain. Trimming pared 1 base from V and 0 bases from J, leaving 5 bases between. This CDR3 spans 14 amino acids. The germline V gene encodes CDR1 SGHRS and CDR2 YFSETQ. DNA for the CDR3: TGCGCCAGCAGCTTGTCCAGCTCTGGAAACACCATATATTTT. The encoded protein is CASSLSSSGNTIYF.

This clonotype turned up a few times. The chain employs TRBV15 and TRBJ1-5; D unresolved. The CDR3 is made up of 14 amino acids. Germline assignment: CDR1 LNHNV and CDR2 YYDKDF (reference sequence). Trimming took 1 base from V and 0 from J, leaving 4 bases between them. The DNA of the CDR3 is TGTGCCACCAGCAGAGGGCCTAGCAATCAGCCCCAGCATTTT. This sequence encodes CATSRGPSNQPQHF.

The rearrangement links TRBV28 to TRBJ1-1, with a weak D call TRBD1 (5 bases). The CDR3 runs to 14 residues. Trimming pared 3 bases from V and 0 bases from J, leaving 8 bases between. Germline CDR1 and CDR2: MDHEN and SYDVKM. The CDR3 loop is CASSLGLMNTEAFF. In DNA, the CDR3 is TGTGCCAGCAGTTTGGGACTCATGAACACTGAAGCTTTCTTT.

The rearrangement links TRBV20-1 to TRBJ1-6, with 11 bases aligning to TRBD1. Germline-derived CDR1 and CDR2 are DFQATT and SNEGSKA (reference sequence). The CDR3 covers 16 residues. J gave up 5 bases and V 7 bases, and 10 bases lay outside the gene matches. The CDR3 loop is CSVSRGTGGNNSPLHF. In DNA, the CDR3 is TGCAGTGTTAGCCGGGGGACAGGGGGGAATAATTCACCCCTCCACTTT.

The J gene is TRBJ1-2, the V gene TRBV7-2; TRBD1 is a possible D gene (6 bases). This CDR3 comprises 15 residues. The V gene's germline CDR1 is SGHTA and CDR2 FQGNSA. Trimming left V 4 bases short and J 8 bases short, with 20 bases between. The CDR3 sequence: CASSSLRQVGLGYTF. CDR3 DNA sequence: TGTGCCAGCAGCTCCTTGAGACAGGTCGGGTTGGGCTACACCTTC.

The chain carries TRBV20-1 and TRBJ1-1; unclear D gene. The CDR3 has 13 residues. Germline assignment: CDR1 DFQATT and CDR2 SNEGSKA (reference sequence). V was pared by 0 bases and J by 3 bases, with 8 bases between. CDR3 nucleotide sequence: TGCAGTGCTAGAGATCTCGCGGACACTGAAGCTTTCTTT. Amino acid sequence: CSARDLADTEAFF.